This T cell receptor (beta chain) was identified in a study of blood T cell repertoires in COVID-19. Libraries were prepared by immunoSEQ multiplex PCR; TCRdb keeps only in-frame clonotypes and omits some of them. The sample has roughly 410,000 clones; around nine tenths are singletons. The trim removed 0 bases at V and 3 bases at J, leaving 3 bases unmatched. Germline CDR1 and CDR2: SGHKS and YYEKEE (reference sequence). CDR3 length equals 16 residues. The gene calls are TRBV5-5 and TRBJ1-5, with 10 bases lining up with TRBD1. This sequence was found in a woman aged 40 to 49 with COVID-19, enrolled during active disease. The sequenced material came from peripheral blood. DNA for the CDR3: TGTGCCAGCAGCTTGGTCGGGACAGGGGTCAATCAGCCCCAGCATTTT. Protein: CASSLVGTGVNQPQHF.